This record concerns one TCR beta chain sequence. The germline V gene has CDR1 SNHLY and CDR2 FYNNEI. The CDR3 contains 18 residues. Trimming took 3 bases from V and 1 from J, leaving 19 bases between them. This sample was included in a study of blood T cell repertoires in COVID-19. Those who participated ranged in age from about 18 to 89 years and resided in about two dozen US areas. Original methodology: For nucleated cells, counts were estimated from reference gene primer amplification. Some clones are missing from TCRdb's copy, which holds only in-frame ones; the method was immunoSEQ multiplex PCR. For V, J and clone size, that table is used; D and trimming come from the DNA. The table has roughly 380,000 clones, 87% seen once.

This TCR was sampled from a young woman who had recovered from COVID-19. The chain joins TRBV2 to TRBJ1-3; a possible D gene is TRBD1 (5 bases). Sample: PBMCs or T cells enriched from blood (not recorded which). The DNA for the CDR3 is TGTGCCAGCAGTGATCCGAGGGACTTACCGGTGTCTGGAAACACCATATATTTT. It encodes CASSDPRDLPVSGNTIYF.